The text below deals with one TCR beta chain. No antigen is known for it. Germline CDR1 and CDR2: SQVTM and ANQGSEA. This CDR3 contains 12 residues. J was trimmed by 13 bases and V by 2 bases; bases with no gene match: 3. The assay was immunoSEQ multiplex PCR, and TCRdb's table has in-frame clones only and misses some. In the table there are some 300,000 clones, 73% of which are singletons. These data come from a study of shared clonotypes between healthy human individuals. General study results and limits: Depth was large, yet rarefaction showed that sorted-subset sequencing was incomplete.

The chain joins TRBV29-1 to TRBJ2-4, with TRBD2 matching over 12 bases. Sequencing was performed on memory CD4+ T cells sorted from blood. As to subset: CD45RA-negative fraction. This TCR was recovered from a man aged 25 to 40 in good health. The CDR3 DNA sequence: TGCAGCGTTGAATTAGGACTAGCGGGACAGTACTTC. Residues: CSVELGLAGQYF.